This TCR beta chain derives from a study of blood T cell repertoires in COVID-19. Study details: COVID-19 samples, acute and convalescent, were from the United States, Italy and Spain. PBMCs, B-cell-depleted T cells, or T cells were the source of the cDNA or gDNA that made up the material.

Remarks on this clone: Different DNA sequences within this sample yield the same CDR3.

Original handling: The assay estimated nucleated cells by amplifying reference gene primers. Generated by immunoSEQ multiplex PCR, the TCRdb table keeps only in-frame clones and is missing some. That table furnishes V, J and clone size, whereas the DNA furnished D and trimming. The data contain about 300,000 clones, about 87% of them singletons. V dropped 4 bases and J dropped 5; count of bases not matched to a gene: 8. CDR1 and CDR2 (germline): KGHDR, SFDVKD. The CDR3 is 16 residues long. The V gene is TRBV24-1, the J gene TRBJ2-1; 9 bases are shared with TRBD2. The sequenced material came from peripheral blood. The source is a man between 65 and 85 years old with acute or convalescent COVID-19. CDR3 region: CATSDPLAGQDNEQFF. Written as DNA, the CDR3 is TGTGCCACCAGTGACCCACTAGCGGGTCAGGACAATGAGCAGTTCTTC.